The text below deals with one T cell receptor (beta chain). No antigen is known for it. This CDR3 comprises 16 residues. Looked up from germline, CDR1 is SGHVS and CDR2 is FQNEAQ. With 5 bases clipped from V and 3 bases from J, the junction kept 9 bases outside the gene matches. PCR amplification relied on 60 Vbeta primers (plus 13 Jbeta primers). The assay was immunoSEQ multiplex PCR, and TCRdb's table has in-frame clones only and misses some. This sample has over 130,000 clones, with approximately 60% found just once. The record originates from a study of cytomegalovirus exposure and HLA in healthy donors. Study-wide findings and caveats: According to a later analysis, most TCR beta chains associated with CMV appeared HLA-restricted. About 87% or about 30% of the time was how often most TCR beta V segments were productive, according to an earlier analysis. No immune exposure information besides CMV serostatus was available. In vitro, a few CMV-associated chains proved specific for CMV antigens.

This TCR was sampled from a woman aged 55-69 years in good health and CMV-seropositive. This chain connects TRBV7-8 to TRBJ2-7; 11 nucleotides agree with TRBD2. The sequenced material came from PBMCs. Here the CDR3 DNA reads TGTGCCAGCAGCGGTGGACTAGCGGGTAACAACTACGAGCAGTACTTC. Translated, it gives CASSGGLAGNNYEQYF.